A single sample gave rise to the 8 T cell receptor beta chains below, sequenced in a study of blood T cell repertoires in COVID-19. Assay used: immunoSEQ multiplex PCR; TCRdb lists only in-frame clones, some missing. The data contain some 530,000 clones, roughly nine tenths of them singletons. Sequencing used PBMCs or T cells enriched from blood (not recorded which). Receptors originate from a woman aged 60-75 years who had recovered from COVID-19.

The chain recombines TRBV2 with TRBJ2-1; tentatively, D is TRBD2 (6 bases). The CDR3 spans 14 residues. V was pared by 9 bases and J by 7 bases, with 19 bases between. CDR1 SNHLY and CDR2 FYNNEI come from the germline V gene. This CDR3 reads CARFGLAIGNEQFF. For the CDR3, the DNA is TGTGCCAGGTTTGGGCTAGCGATAGGGAATGAGCAGTTCTTC.

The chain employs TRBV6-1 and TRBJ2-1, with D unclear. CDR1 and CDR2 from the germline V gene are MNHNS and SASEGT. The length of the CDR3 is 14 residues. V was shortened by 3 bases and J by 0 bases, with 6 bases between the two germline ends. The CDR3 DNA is TGTGCCAGCAGTGAGGTTAGCTCCTACAATGAGCAGTTCTTC. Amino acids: CASSEVSSYNEQFF.

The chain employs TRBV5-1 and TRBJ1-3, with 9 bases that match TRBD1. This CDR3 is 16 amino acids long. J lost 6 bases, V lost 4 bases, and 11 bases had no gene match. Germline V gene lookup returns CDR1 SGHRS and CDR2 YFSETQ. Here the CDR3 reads CASSASDRGRENTIYF. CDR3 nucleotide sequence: TGCGCCAGCAGCGCCTCGGACAGGGGACGAGAAAACACCATATATTTT.

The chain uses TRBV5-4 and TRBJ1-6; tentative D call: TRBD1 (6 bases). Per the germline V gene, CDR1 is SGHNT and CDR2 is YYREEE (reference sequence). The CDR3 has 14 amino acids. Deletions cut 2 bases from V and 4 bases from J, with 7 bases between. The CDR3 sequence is CASSFQGYNSPLHF. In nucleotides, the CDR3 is TGTGCCAGCAGCTTTCAGGGGTATAATTCACCCCTCCACTTT.

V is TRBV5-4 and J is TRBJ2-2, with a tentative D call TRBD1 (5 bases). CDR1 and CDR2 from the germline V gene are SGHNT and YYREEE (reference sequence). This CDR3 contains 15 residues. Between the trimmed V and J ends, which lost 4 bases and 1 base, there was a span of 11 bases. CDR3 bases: TGTGCCAGCAGCCTGCAGGGTCTGAACACCGGGGAGCTGTTTTTT. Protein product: CASSLQGLNTGELFF.

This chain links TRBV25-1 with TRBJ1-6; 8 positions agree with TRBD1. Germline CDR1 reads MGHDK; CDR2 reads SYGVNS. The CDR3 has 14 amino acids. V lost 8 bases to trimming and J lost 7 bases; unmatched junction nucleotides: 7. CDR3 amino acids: CASGEGQANSPLHF. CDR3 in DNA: TGTGCCAGCGGCGAGGGACAGGCAAATTCACCCCTCCACTTT.

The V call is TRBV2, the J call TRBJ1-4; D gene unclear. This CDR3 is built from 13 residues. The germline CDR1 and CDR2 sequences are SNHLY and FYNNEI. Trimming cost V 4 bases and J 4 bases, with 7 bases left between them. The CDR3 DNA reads TGTGCCAGCAGTGTACGGTATAATGAAAAACTGTTTTTT. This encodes CASSVRYNEKLFF.

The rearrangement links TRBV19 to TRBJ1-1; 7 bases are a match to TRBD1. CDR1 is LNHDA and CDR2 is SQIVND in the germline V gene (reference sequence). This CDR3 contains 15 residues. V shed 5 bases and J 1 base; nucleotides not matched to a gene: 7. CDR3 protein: CASSGATGRNTEAFF. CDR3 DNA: TGTGCCAGTAGTGGTGCGACAGGGCGGAACACTGAAGCTTTCTTT.